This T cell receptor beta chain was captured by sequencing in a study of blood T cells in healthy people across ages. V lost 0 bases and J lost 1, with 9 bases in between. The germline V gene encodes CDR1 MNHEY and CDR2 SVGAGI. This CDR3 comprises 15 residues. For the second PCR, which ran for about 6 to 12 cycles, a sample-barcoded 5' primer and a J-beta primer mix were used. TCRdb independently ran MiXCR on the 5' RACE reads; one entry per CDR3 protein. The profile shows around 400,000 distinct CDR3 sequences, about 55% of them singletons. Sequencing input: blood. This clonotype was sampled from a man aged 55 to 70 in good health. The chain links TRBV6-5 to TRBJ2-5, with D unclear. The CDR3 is CASSYSNWGQETQYF. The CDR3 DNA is TGTGCCAGCAGTTACTCGAACTGGGGCCAAGAGACCCAGTACTTC.